Listed here is a single TCR beta chain. Its specificity is not known. TCRdb's table, derived via immunoSEQ multiplex PCR, lists solely in-frame clones and lacks some. The top ten hold about a tenth of the sample, which has tens of thousands of clones, around 92% seen once. The data stem from a study of OX40 agonist ivuxolimab in advanced cancers. About the research overall: Anti-PD-1, anti-PD-L1 or anti-CTLA-4 therapy given earlier was allowed, and around 40% had some. The study, taken as a whole, reports: The antigen specificity of the peripheral T cells (those that were expanded) was not determined.

The length of the CDR3 is 12 residues. Germline assignment: CDR1 GTSNPN and CDR2 SVGIG (reference sequence). The trim removed 3 bases at V and 6 bases at J, leaving 5 bases unmatched. The rearrangement joins TRBV30 to TRBJ2-7, with 7 bases identical to TRBD2. The clonotype was recovered from an adult with an advanced solid tumor such as melanoma, head and neck, liver or kidney cancer. Sequenced here: CD4+ or CD8+ T cells sorted from blood, sampled in a trial of the OX40 agonist ivuxolimab. Here the CDR3 reads CAWRRESSEQYF. In nucleotides, the CDR3 is TGTGCCTGGAGGCGGGAGTCGAGCGAGCAGTACTTC. Full variable domain (rest looked up from reference TRBV30 and TRBJ2-7): SQTIHQWPATLVQPVGSPLSLECTVEGTSNPNLYWYRQAAGRGLQLLFYSVGIGQISSEVPQNLSASRPQDRQFILSSKKLLLSDSGFYLCAWRRESSEQYFGPGTRLTVT.